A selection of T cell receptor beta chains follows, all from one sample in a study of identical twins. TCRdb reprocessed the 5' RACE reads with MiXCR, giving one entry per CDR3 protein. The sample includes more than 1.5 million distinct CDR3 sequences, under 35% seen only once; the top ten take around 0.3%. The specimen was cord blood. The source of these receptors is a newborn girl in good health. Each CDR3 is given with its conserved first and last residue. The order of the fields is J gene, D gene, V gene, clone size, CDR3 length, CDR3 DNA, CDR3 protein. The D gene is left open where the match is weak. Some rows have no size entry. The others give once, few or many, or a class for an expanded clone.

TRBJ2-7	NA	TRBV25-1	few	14	TGTGCCAGCAGTGAAAGTACCCCGCGGCACGAGCAGTACTTC	CASSESTPRHEQYF
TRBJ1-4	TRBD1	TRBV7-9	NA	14	TGTGCCAGCAGCTTAGATGGACAGGGGGAAAAACTGTTTTTT	CASSLDGQGEKLFF
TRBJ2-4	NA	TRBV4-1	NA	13	TGCGCCAGCAGACGAGTAGGGGGGAACATTCAGTACTTC	CASRRVGGNIQYF
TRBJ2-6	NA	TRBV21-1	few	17	TGTGCCAGCAGGGACAGGGTTTATTTCTCTGGGGCCAACGTCCTGACTTTC	CASRDRVYFSGANVLTF
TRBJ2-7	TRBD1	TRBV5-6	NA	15	TGTGCCAGCAGCTTGAGCCGGGACAGGACGTACGAGCAGTACTTC	CASSLSRDRTYEQYF
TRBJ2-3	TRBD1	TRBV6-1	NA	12	TGTGCCACGCAGGGGGACACAGATACGCAGTATTTT	CATQGDTDTQYF
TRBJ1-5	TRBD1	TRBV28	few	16	TGTGCCACGGGCCGGTTGGACAGGGGTTTCAATCAGCCCCAGCATTTT	CATGRLDRGFNQPQHF
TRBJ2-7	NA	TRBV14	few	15	TGTGCCAGCAGCCACAGGGGGACTTTTACCTACGAGCAGTACTTC	CASSHRGTFTYEQYF
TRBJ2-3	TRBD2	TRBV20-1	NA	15	TGCAGTGCGTCACCTAGCGGGAGGGTTTCAGATACGCAGTATTTT	CSASPSGRVSDTQYF
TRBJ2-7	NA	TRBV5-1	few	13	TGCGCCAGCAGCGGGAGACTAGATTCCGAGCAGTACTTC	CASSGRLDSEQYF
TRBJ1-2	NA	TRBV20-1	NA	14	TGCAGTGTTGACCCGGGACACCATAACTATGGCTACACCTTC	CSVDPGHHNYGYTF
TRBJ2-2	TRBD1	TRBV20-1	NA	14	TGCAGTGCTACCCAGGGGGCGGCCACCGGGGAGCTGTTTTTT	CSATQGAATGELFF
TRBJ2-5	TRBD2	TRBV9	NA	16	TGTGCCAGCAGCGTAAAAACAGGACTAGCGGGAGAGACCCAGTACTTC	CASSVKTGLAGETQYF
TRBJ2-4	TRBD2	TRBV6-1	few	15	TGTGCCAGCAGTGAAGGGCCTAGCGGCAAAAACATTCAGTACTTC	CASSEGPSGKNIQYF
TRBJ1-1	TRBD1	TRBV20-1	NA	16	TGCAGTGCCTTATCCCCCCGGGACAGGGGAGGCACTGAAGCTTTCTTT	CSALSPRDRGGTEAFF
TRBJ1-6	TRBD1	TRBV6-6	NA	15	TGTGCCAGCAGTTACTCGACAGGGGGCAATTCACCCCTCCACTTT	CASSYSTGGNSPLHF
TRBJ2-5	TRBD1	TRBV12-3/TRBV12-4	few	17	TGTGCCAGCAGTTTCCTCGGCTTTGACAGGGTGAAAGAGACCCAGTACTTC	CASSFLGFDRVKETQYF
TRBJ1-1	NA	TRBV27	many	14	TGTGCCAGCAGTCCGCTCACACTGAACACTGAAGCTTTCTTT	CASSPLTLNTEAFF
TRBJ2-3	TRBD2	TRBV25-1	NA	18	TGTGCCAGCAGTTCCCTGGAGGGACTAGCGGGAGGGACAGATACGCAGTATTTT	CASSSLEGLAGGTDTQYF
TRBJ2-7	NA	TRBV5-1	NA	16	TGCGCCAGCAGCTTGGGGCTTAGGGGACCTACCAATGAGCAGTACTTC	CASSLGLRGPTNEQYF
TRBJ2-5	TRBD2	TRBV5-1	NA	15	TGCGCCAGCAGCTTAATAGCGGGGGCCTACAATGAGCAGTACTTC	CASSLIAGAYNEQYF
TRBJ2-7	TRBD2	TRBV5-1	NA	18	TGCGCCAGCAGCTTGGTAGGTTGGGGGACTAGCGGTTACAATGAGCAGTACTTC	CASSLVGWGTSGYNEQYF
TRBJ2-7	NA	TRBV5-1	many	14	TGCGCCAGCAGCGAGACAGCGACCTCCTACGAGCAGTACTTC	CASSETATSYEQYF
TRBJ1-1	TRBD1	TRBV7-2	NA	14	TGTGCCAGCAGCTTACAGGGGGCGGGGGCTGAAGCTTTCTTT	CASSLQGAGAEAFF
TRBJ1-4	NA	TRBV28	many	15	TGTGCCAGCAGCCTGACGTTTGCAACTAATGAAAAACTGTTTTTT	CASSLTFATNEKLFF
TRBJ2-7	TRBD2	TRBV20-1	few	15	TGCAGTGCTAGCTCGGGACTAGCGGCAACCTACGAGCAGTACTTC	CSASSGLAATYEQYF
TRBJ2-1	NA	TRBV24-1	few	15	TGTGCCACCAGTGATTCTCGCGGGTTGGGCCATGAGCAGTTCTTC	CATSDSRGLGHEQFF
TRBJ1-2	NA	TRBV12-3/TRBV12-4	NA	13	TGTGCCAGCAGCTATGGGCCTACCTATGGCTACACCTTC	CASSYGPTYGYTF
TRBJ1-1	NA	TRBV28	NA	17	TGTGCCAGCAGTTTATTTGAATGGAGGGAAGCGATCACTGAAGCTTTCTTT	CASSLFEWREAITEAFF
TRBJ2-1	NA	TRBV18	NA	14	TGTGCCAGCTCACCAATAGGATACCAAGAGACCCAGTTCTTC	CASSPIGYQETQFF
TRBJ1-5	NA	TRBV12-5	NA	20	TGTGCTAGTAGTCCATCCCCCACAGGGAGAGGTTTCCCCGCCAATCAGCCCCAGCATTTT	CASSPSPTGRGFPANQPQHF
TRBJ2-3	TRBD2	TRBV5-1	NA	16	TGCGCCAGCAGCATGGGACTAGCGGGGTCTAGAGATACGCAGTATTTT	CASSMGLAGSRDTQYF
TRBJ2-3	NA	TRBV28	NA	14	TGTGCCAGCACCTCGACCGTGGAGGCAGATACGCAGTATTTT	CASTSTVEADTQYF
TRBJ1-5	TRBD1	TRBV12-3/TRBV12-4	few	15	TGTGCCAGCATCAACCTGACAGGGGGAAATCAGCCCCAGCATTTT	CASINLTGGNQPQHF
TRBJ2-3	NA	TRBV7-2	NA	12	TGTGCCAGCAGCTTAGGGGACGGTCTGCAGTATTTT	CASSLGDGLQYF
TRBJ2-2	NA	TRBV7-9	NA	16	TGTGCCAGCAGCCACCTAAGCGGAAAAAACACCGGGGAGCTGTTTTTT	CASSHLSGKNTGELFF
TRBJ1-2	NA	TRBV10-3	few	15	TGTGCCATCAGTCAACGGCAGGTTCCAAACTATGGCTACACCTTC	CAISQRQVPNYGYTF
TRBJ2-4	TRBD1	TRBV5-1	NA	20	TGCGCCAGCAGCTTATATCTTCACCGGGACAGCCCTTACCTTTCCTACGTGCAGTACTTC	CASSLYLHRDSPYLSYVQYF
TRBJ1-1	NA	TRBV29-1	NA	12	TGCAGCGTTCTAGGTGACGGGTATGGAGCTTTCTTT	CSVLGDGYGAFF
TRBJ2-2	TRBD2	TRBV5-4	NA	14	TGTGCCAGCAGCTTGAGGCGGGAGTCCGGGGAGCTGTTTTTT	CASSLRRESGELFF
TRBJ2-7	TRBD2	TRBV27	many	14	TGTGCCAGCAGTTTGCGTGGGAGGGACTACGAGCAGTACTTC	CASSLRGRDYEQYF